Included here is one T cell receptor beta chain sequence, with context. V lost 0 bases to trimming and J lost 5 bases, with 10 bases between them. CDR1 is MGHRA and CDR2 is YSYEKL in the germline V gene. This CDR3 has 14 amino acids. Time point indicated: sample taken at primary tumor resection. TCRs were sequenced from unsorted whole RNA of tumor, nontumor lung or PBMC. The data belong to a study of spatial heterogeneity in lung cancer. Study at large: Alpha-chain sequences were consistently detected less often than beta-chain sequences. The mean occurrence of each unique TCR and UMI combination in raw reads exceeded ten.

Every cDNA TCR molecule received its own unique molecular identifier. TCRdb redid the calling of the 5' RACE reads with MiXCR, one entry per CDR3 protein. The sample shows about 23,000 distinct CDR3 sequences, 4% to 6% of them seen only once. The specimen was PBMCs, collected at surgery. This rearrangement joins TRBV4-1 to TRBJ1-1; D unclear. The TCR sequence derives from a male donor with early-stage non-small cell lung cancer. CDR3 in amino acids: CASSQETAWTEAFF. The CDR3 DNA reads TGCGCCAGCAGCCAAGAGACGGCCTGGACTGAAGCTTTCTTT.